The table lists the clone carrying this T cell receptor beta chain with many counts. TCRdb analysed the 5' RACE reads with MiXCR anew, one entry per CDR3 protein. The data contain 500,000 to 600,000 distinct CDR3 sequences, approximately 22% of them seen just once; the ten biggest clones take up around 1%. The CDR3 covers 14 residues. The germline CDR1 and CDR2 sequences are SEHNR and FQNEAQ (reference sequence). Trimming at V came to 2 bases and at J to 4 bases, leaving 5 bases not matched to a gene. The data were obtained in a study of identical twins. In addition, the sample was reused for a study of T cells expressing NK-cell markers.

The rearrangement uses TRBV7-9 and TRBJ2-7; 7 bases map to TRBD2. Input material: CD4+ T cells sorted from blood. The TCR comes from a woman aged 18-29 years in good health. The DNA of the CDR3 is TGTGCCAGCAGCTTACGGCGGGAGCCATACGAGCAGTACTTC. Amino acids: CASSLRREPYEQYF. The full variable domain, completed using reference TRBV7-9 and TRBJ2-7, is DTGVSQNPRHKITKRGQNVTFRCDPISEHNRLYWYRQTLGQGPEFLTYFQNEAQLEKSRLLSDRFSAERPKGSFSTLEIQRTEQGDSAMYLCASSLRREPYEQYFGPGTRLTVT.